The present T cell receptor beta chain was sequenced within a study of siplizumab effects on memory and regulatory T cells. Measured with immunoSEQ multiplex PCR; TCRdb has only the in-frame clones, and not every one. The top ten clones hold less than 0.55% of a sample with just over 60,000 clones, roughly 85% of them seen once. The CDR3 spans 14 residues. The clonotype was recovered from a human donor in good health. Sequenced sample: memory CD4+ T cells sorted from blood. The J gene is TRBJ1-1, the V gene TRBV21-1. TRBV21-1 is a listed pseudogene. CDR3 residues: CASSKACEGTEAFF. Written as DNA, the CDR3 is TGTGCCAGCAGCAAAGCATGCGAGGGCACTGAAGCTTTCTTT.